This note documents a single T cell receptor (beta chain) sequence. This clonotype was recorded at least ten times. Its antigen is still unknown. No much larger clone is present one base from it, and per-base qualities are unavailable. Taken from cysteine to phenylalanine, the CDR3 has 14 residues. CDR3 DNA is the only sequence kept; it has 42 bases, read in frame from the first base. After removal of 8 bases from V and 6 bases from J, the junction retains 9 bases not matched to a gene. Per the germline V gene, ENHRY is the CDR1 and SYGVKD is the CDR2. Sequenced on an Illumina HiSeq 2500. TCR beta libraries were prepared by quantitative 5'-RACE with molecular barcodes. The paper's processing steps were these. A new computational method based on a probabilistic model of VDJ rearrangement was used to identify disease-linked TCR variants. TCRdb redid the processing of the public reads, applying fastp at Q25 and MiXCR, and retained in-frame beta chains. One record per CDR3 amino acid sequence lists the most common genes and DNA. None of the V and J calls come from the authors' own analysis; TCRdb made them. For this sample there are fewer than 750,000 distinct CDR3 sequences; roughly 19% appear just once. The top ten constitute 15% to 20% of the sample.

This sample is part of a study of CD8 T cells in ankylosing spondylitis listed by TCRdb under 2017. Background for the entire study: The study profiled T cell receptor beta repertoires in healthy donors and ankylosing spondylitis patients to find disease-linked TCR variants. The full study cohort comprised about 24 ankylosing spondylitis patients and 110 or so healthy donors. Samples of peripheral blood were taken, and for ankylosing spondylitis patients, synovial fluid was collected as well. What the authors observed across the whole study: Some of the motif variants had been reported before in the synovial fluid and blood of reactive arthritis patients, a finding that suggests common disease-initiation mechanisms. According to the report, matched synovial fluid samples from ankylosing spondylitis patients were significantly enriched for the disease-linked clones. In peripheral blood, the disease-linked clones were found at relatively low frequencies and had a CD8+ phenotype. Blood from ankylosing spondylitis patients appeared to be characterized by a TCR beta motif made up of under 10 highly homologous amino acid variants.

The sample comprised blood, either unsorted or a sorted T cell fraction (not recorded which). This clonotype originated in a male donor with ankylosing spondylitis. The V and J segments used are TRBV10-3 and TRBJ2-3, with 9 bases in between that match TRBD1. The CDR3 is CAIGKQGALDTQYF. The sequenced DNA is TGTGCCATCGGAAAACAGGGGGCTTTGGATACGCAGTATTTT.